These T cell receptor beta chains were read from a single sample in a study of blood T cell repertoires in COVID-19. Measured with immunoSEQ multiplex PCR; TCRdb has only the in-frame clones, and not every one. The data show about 100,000 clones, roughly 84% seen once. Material: peripheral blood. Every receptor here comes from a woman aged 55-70 years with acute or convalescent COVID-19. The conserved cysteine and the conserved F or W are not part of the CDR3 here. A D gene is named only where the DNA matches it firmly.

D gene	V gene	CDR3 length	J gene	CDR3 protein
TRBD1	TRBV15	12	TRBJ1-5	ATSSRTGGQPQH
TRBD1	TRBV10-3	12	TRBJ1-5	ATGTGLGNQPQH
NA	TRBV7-2	14	TRBJ1-5	ASSLNRGSGNQPQH
NA	TRBV15	12	TRBJ1-3	ATSRIDSGNTIY
NA	TRBV7-9	11	TRBJ1-1	ASSTRQDTEAF
TRBD1	TRBV5-1	12	TRBJ2-3	ASSLRQGIDTQY
NA	TRBV7-9	12	TRBJ2-7	ASSLRSTEHRKY
NA	TRBV6-5	12	TRBJ2-7	ASRLKGTAYEQY
NA	TRBV5-1	16	TRBJ1-4	ASSLGPWGNSPGEKLF
NA	TRBV19	12	TRBJ1-4	ASSINRKNEKLF
TRBD1	TRBV29-1	10	TRBJ2-1	SVGTGSNEQF
NA	TRBV6-1	11	TRBJ2-7	ASRTVADFEQY
NA	TRBV6-2/TRBV6-3	11	TRBJ1-2	ASSFRVSYGYT
TRBD2	TRBV12-3/TRBV12-4	9	TRBJ2-1	ASSSAGGQF
TRBD1	TRBV5-4	13	TRBJ1-2	ASSLSGQVNYGYT
TRBD1	TRBV30	13	TRBJ2-7	AWSVLGTGLYEQY
NA	TRBV2	13	TRBJ1-5	ASSEGTVGRQPQH
TRBD1	TRBV5-1	13	TRBJ1-5	ASDGQGRSNQPQH
NA	TRBV24-1	12	TRBJ1-1	ATSGSGRWTEAF
NA	TRBV6-5	13	TRBJ2-7	ASSRVGGGPGEQY
NA	TRBV5-1	11	TRBJ1-1	ASRLRGGTEAF
TRBD2	TRBV4-3	15	TRBJ2-3	ASSRTLAGATTDTQY
TRBD1	TRBV10-3	14	TRBJ2-2	AISGQGAVSTGELF
NA	TRBV10-3	13	TRBJ1-6	AISLSGDLNSPLH
NA	TRBV7-2	12	TRBJ1-2	ASSQTTANYGYT
NA	TRBV6-5	12	TRBJ1-2	ASSSGLSNAGYT
TRBD1	TRBV19	12	TRBJ2-7	ASAPQGTSYEQY
NA	TRBV7-2	17	TRBJ2-4	ASSLPVGGPYLAKNIQY
TRBD1	TRBV6-1	15	TRBJ1-1	ASSEPPGQAMNTEAF
TRBD1	TRBV7-9	13	TRBJ1-1	ASSGTGGLNTEAF
NA	TRBV28	11	TRBJ1-1	ASTIPGNTEAF
NA	TRBV7-2	13	TRBJ2-1	ASSLGGQSYNEQF
TRBD2	TRBV24-1	17	TRBJ2-3	ATSPLTSGGPGGTDTQY
NA	TRBV3-1/TRBV3-2	14	TRBJ2-5	ASSPSRVEVGSTQY
TRBD1	TRBV7-9	11	TRBJ1-2	ASSLPGGYGYT
NA	TRBV7-9	12	TRBJ1-2	ASSLGAEAYGYT
TRBD1	TRBV5-3	14	TRBJ1-4	ARSLDRGPPNEKLF
NA	TRBV27	12	TRBJ1-2	ASRRPGGLYGYT
NA	TRBV5-6	12	TRBJ2-3	ASSPHGGTDTQY
NA	TRBV19	12	TRBJ1-2	ASSQRTDNYGYT
TRBD2	TRBV11-3	11	TRBJ2-7	ASSHRLALEQY
NA	TRBV28	13	TRBJ2-1	ASSLGESSYNEQF
TRBD2	TRBV6-9	17	TRBJ2-2	ASRGGSGPQMSNTGELF
NA	TRBV10-2	12	TRBJ2-3	ASKSWERTDTQY
TRBD2	TRBV3-1/TRBV3-2	14	TRBJ2-3	ASSQERGGGADTQY
TRBD1	TRBV6-2/TRBV6-3	11	TRBJ1-6	ASSRDSNSPLH
TRBD2	TRBV5-1	14	TRBJ2-5	ASSRTSGGARETQY
NA	TRBV2	14	TRBJ1-2	ASSESAFYADYGYT
NA	TRBV29-1	10	TRBJ1-2	SVFGGGYGYT
NA	TRBV21-1	17	TRBJ2-4	ASSKEVGQGYRAKNIQY
TRBD1	TRBV10-3	10	TRBJ2-7	ATQQGAVEQY
NA	TRBV24-1	14	TRBJ2-1	ATSDEALSSYNEQF
NA	TRBV6-5	11	TRBJ1-5	ARGLQGNQPQH
NA	TRBV14	13	TRBJ1-4	ASSQGGATNEKLF
TRBD1	TRBV9	13	TRBJ2-2	ASSANRGRTGELF